Each of the 17 T cell receptor beta chains below was sequenced from the same sample in a study of blood T cell repertoires in COVID-19. Data came from immunoSEQ multiplex PCR; TCRdb stores just in-frame clones and leaves some out. Of 200,000 to 300,000 clones in the sample, 88% were seen once. The material sequenced was peripheral blood. These TCRs come from a woman between 25 and 40 years old with acute or convalescent COVID-19.

The chain employs TRBV27 and TRBJ2-5; the match to TRBD1 covers 8 bases. V lost 4 bases to trimming and J lost 4 bases; unmatched junction nucleotides: 5. Germline CDR1 reads MNHEY; CDR2 reads SMNVEV (reference sequence). This CDR3 is 14 amino acids long. The CDR3 sequence is CASSSRGPGETQYF. As DNA, the CDR3 is TGTGCCAGCAGTTCCAGGGGGCCCGGAGAGACCCAGTACTTC.

V is TRBV15 and J is TRBJ2-1; TRBD1 matches 7 bases. This CDR3 has 15 residues. CDR1 is LNHNV and CDR2 is YYDKDF in the germline V gene (reference sequence). V lost 4 bases to trimming and J lost 3 bases; unmatched junction nucleotides: 6. The CDR3 region has the DNA TGTGCCACCAGCACGAGGGACAGAGACTACAATGAGCAGTTCTTC. This encodes CATSTRDRDYNEQFF.

This rearrangement joins TRBV24-1 to TRBJ1-1, with D hard to call. V lost 9 bases to trimming and J lost 0 bases, with 22 bases between them. Germline V gene sequence: CDR1 KGHDR, CDR2 SFDVKD. CDR3 length: 17 residues. The CDR3 bases are TGTGCCACCCAATCGGGGTCATCAGAGGTCGTGAACACTGAAGCTTTCTTT. Translation: CATQSGSSEVVNTEAFF.

V is TRBV6-6 and J is TRBJ2-1, with 11 bases identical to TRBD2. The CDR3 covers 15 residues. Germline CDR1 is MNHNY and CDR2 is SVGAGI (reference sequence). The trim removed 6 bases at V and 5 bases at J, leaving 6 bases unmatched. The CDR3 loop is CASSHRLAGNNEQFF. For the CDR3, the DNA is TGTGCCAGCAGCCACCGACTAGCGGGAAACAATGAGCAGTTCTTC.

J is TRBJ1-1 and V is TRBV4-3; D perhaps matches TRBD1 (6 bases). V shed 3 bases and J shed 6 bases, with 14 bases lying between them. Germline-derived CDR1 and CDR2 are LGHNA and YSLEER. This CDR3 has 14 residues. This CDR3 is CASSHQGREAEAFF. The CDR3 DNA reads TGCGCCAGCAGCCATCAGGGGCGGGAGGCTGAAGCTTTCTTT.

The gene calls are TRBV5-1 and TRBJ2-3; 10 nucleotides line up with TRBD2. With V trimmed by 0 bases and J by 4 bases, 5 bases remained unmatched. Germline CDR1 reads SGHRS; CDR2 reads YFSETQ. The CDR3 covers 16 residues. CDR3 residues: CASSLDPSGRADTQYF. CDR3 nucleotide sequence: TGCGCCAGCAGCTTGGACCCTAGCGGGAGAGCAGATACGCAGTATTTT.

The chain combines TRBV2 with TRBJ2-1; 10 nucleotides line up with TRBD1. V lost 9 bases and J lost 7; bases outside the gene matches: 3. The CDR3 spans 12 residues. Germline V gives CDR1 SNHLY, CDR2 FYNNEI. The CDR3 loop is CASDRGLNEQFF. The CDR3 DNA reads TGTGCCAGTGACAGGGGGCTGAATGAGCAGTTCTTC.

The J gene is TRBJ1-1, the V gene TRBV6-2 or TRBV6-3; D is perhaps TRBD1 (6 bases). The ends were cut back, 6 bases at V and 1 base at J, with 12 bases in the middle. The CDR3 contains 14 residues. Germline CDR1 is MNHEY and CDR2 is SVGEGT. Here the CDR3 DNA reads TGTGCCAGCAGCCGGACAGCCTGGAACACTGAAGCTTTCTTT. Translating gives CASSRTAWNTEAFF.

The rearrangement uses TRBV20-1 and TRBJ2-3, with D possibly TRBD2 on 6 matching bases. This CDR3 spans 13 amino acids. Trimming removed 3 bases from V and 7 bases from J, with 14 bases in between. From germline, CDR1 is DFQATT and CDR2 SNEGSKA (reference sequence). CDR3 sequence (DNA): TGCAGTGCTAGTGCCGGGAGTAAGAATACGCAGTATTTT. The encoded protein is CSASAGSKNTQYF.

The V gene is TRBV11-2, the J gene TRBJ2-5; 8 nucleotides line up with TRBD1. This CDR3 has 14 amino acids. The germline V gene encodes CDR1 SGHAT and CDR2 FQNNGV. Losses at the gene ends were 4 bases for V and 4 bases for J; bases not matched to a gene: 5. The CDR3 coding sequence is TGTGCCAGCAGCTGGACAGGGAGTGCAGAGACCCAGTACTTC. This translates into CASSWTGSAETQYF.

The chain employs TRBV6-5 and TRBJ2-1; D ambiguous. V was clipped by 2 bases and J by 0 bases, with 5 bases between them. The CDR3 contains 14 residues. The germline V gene encodes CDR1 MNHEY and CDR2 SVGAGI. The CDR3, as DNA: TGTGCCAGCAGTTACCGGAGCTCCTACAATGAGCAGTTCTTC. Encoded protein: CASSYRSSYNEQFF.

The CDR3 region has the DNA TGTGCCTGGAGTCCAGGAAAAGAGACCCAGTACTTC. This codes for CAWSPGKETQYF. This chain connects TRBV30 to TRBJ2-5; D is uncertain. This CDR3 contains 12 residues. Trimming took off 2 bases at V and 3 bases at J, with 7 bases between the two ends. Germline CDR1 is GTSNPN and CDR2 is SVGIG (reference sequence).

The chain uses TRBV4-3 and TRBJ1-1; TRBD1 aligns across 10 bases. This CDR3 has 15 amino acids. Germline CDR1 is LGHNA and CDR2 is YSLEER. J was trimmed by 7 bases and V by 0 bases; bases with no gene match: 5. The CDR3 loop is CASSQDLGTGDEAFF. In nucleotides, the CDR3 is TGCGCCAGCAGCCAAGATCTCGGGACAGGGGATGAAGCTTTCTTT.

The chain uses TRBV7-3 and TRBJ1-6, with D possibly matching TRBD1 (5 bases). Trimming removed 5 bases at V and 5 bases at J, with 7 bases between. From germline, CDR1 is SGHTA and CDR2 FQGTGA. This CDR3 has 13 residues. CDR3 coding DNA: TGTGCCAGCAGCCAGGGAAATAATTCACCCCTCCACTTT. This gives the protein CASSQGNNSPLHF. Full variable domain (missing parts from reference TRBV7-3 and TRBJ1-6): GAGVSQTPSNKVTEKGKYVELRCDPISGHTALYWYRQSLGQGPEFLIYFQGTGAADDSGLPNDRFFAVRPEGSVSTLKIQRTERGDSAVYLCASSQGNNSPLHFGNGTRLTVT.

CDR3 loop: CASTAPIAGVGNEQFF. DNA for the CDR3: TGTGCCAGCACCGCCCCGATAGCGGGAGTGGGCAATGAGCAGTTCTTC. The chain is built from TRBV5-6 and TRBJ2-1; TRBD2 aligns across 9 bases. The CDR3 is 16 amino acids. Germline loops: CDR1 SGHDT, CDR2 YYEEEE. V was clipped by 6 bases and J by 6 bases; unmatched bases: 13.

The genes are TRBV7-2 and TRBJ2-1; TRBD2 aligns across 10 bases. From germline, CDR1 is SGHTA and CDR2 FQGNSA. This CDR3 has 16 residues. Germline trimming cut 1 base from V and 8 bases from J; bases unmatched to any gene: 8. The CDR3 DNA reads as TGTGCCAGCAGCTTAGACTCGAGCGGGAGGGCCCATGAGCAGTTCTTC. Protein sequence: CASSLDSSGRAHEQFF.

This chain connects TRBV6-2 or TRBV6-3 to TRBJ1-1; maybe TRBD1 (5 bases). The CDR3 loop spans 14 amino acids. CDR1 is MNHEY and CDR2 is SVGEGT in the germline V gene. V was cut by 2 bases and J by 1 base, with 8 bases left in between. CDR3 coding DNA: TGTGCCAGCAGTTACCCGACAGCGAACACTGAAGCTTTCTTT. It specifies CASSYPTANTEAFF.